Sequencing of this T cell receptor beta chain was carried out in a study of CD8+ T cells in alopecia areata. Sequencing used cDNA as its template, made by extracting RNA and reverse transcribing it. TCRdb's table, derived via immunoSEQ multiplex PCR, lists solely in-frame clones and lacks some. The data show around 140,000 clones, approximately 50% seen once. From germline, CDR1 is SEHNR and CDR2 FQNEAQ (reference sequence). V lost 5 bases, J lost 0 bases, and 10 bases lay in between. This CDR3 has 14 amino acids. The sequenced material came from CD4+ T cells sorted from blood. The V call is TRBV7-9, the J call TRBJ2-5; a weak D match, TRBD2 (6 bases). The sequence was collected from a human donor with alopecia areata. This CDR3 is CASSGSGDQETQYF. CDR3 bases: TGTGCCAGCAGCGGTAGCGGAGACCAAGAGACCCAGTACTTC.